This is a list of T cell receptor beta chains from one sample in a study of a mutant IDH1 vaccine in newly diagnosed glioma. Libraries were prepared by immunoSEQ multiplex PCR; TCRdb keeps only in-frame clonotypes and omits some of them. The repertoire holds about 69,000 clones, about 88% seen once, with 1.5% to 2.5% in the top ten. These TCRs are of unknown antigen specificity. The starting material was PBMCs, obtained from a glioma patient whose treatment included an IDH1 peptide vaccine. These receptors all come from a man younger than 40 with glioma. Both conserved end residues are part of each CDR3. Each record gives: clone size, D gene, J gene, V gene, CDR3 DNA, CDR3 protein. The D gene is left open where the match is weak. Clone size is stated in some rows and not others, as once, few, many or a class when expanded.

>once|TRBD1|TRBJ1-4|TRBV2
TGTGCCAGCAATGACAGGGGGCGCGAAAAACTGTTTTTT
CASNDRGREKLFF
>.|.|TRBJ1-1|TRBV13
TGTGCCAGCAGCTCCCCTTCCTCCACAGGGTACACTGAAGCTTTCTTT
CASSSPSSTGYTEAFF
>.|TRBD2|TRBJ2-2|TRBV5-5
TGTGCCAGCAGCTTGTCGGGGCTAGCGGGGAGCACCGGGGAGCTGTTTTTT
CASSLSGLAGSTGELFF
>.|.|TRBJ2-7|TRBV5-1
TGCGCCAGCAGCGAAGGGGGGGAGAGACACGAGCAGTACTTC
CASSEGGERHEQYF
>.|TRBD1|TRBJ1-4|TRBV28
TGTGCCAGCAGTTTAGCTTGGCCAGGGGGCACTAATGAAAAACTGTTTTTT
CASSLAWPGGTNEKLFF
>.|.|TRBJ1-5|TRBV28
TGTGCCGGGACTTCGGGTGGTAGCAATCAGCCCCAGCATTTT
CAGTSGGSNQPQHF
>.|TRBD1|TRBJ2-7|TRBV19
TGTGCCAGTAGTCTATCAACAGGGGTCGAGCAGTACTTC
CASSLSTGVEQYF
>.|.|TRBJ2-3|TRBV2
TGTGCCAGCCTACCGAACCCCCCCCGGGTTCCTAGCACAGATACGCAGTATTTT
CASLPNPPRVPSTDTQYF
>once|.|TRBJ2-5|TRBV6-5
TGTGCCAGCAGTTCCCCAGGGGGGGAGACCCAGTACTTC
CASSSPGGETQYF
>few|.|TRBJ1-5|TRBV5-1
TGCGCCAGCAGCTTCGGAAGCAATCAGCCCCAGCATTTT
CASSFGSNQPQHF
>.|.|TRBJ2-7|TRBV15
TGTGCCACCAGCAAAGGGGAACCCTACGAGCAGTACTTC
CATSKGEPYEQYF
>few|TRBD1|TRBJ1-2|TRBV9
TGTGCCAGCAGCGTAGCTGCCTCCGACAGGGCCGGTGGCTACACCTTC
CASSVAASDRAGGYTF
>.|TRBD1|TRBJ1-1|TRBV11-1
TGTGCCAGCAGCATATTAAAGACAGGGCCGAACACTGAAGCTTTCTTT
CASSILKTGPNTEAFF
>.|.|TRBJ1-4|TRBV7-8
TGTGCCAGCAGCTTAGTTCTAGGCGGTCCAACTAATGAAAAACTGTTTTTT
CASSLVLGGPTNEKLFF
>.|.|TRBJ1-4|TRBV5-1
TGCGCCAGCAGCTTGAAATCGGAGGGTTTAAATGAAAAACTGTTTTTT
CASSLKSEGLNEKLFF
>.|TRBD1|TRBJ1-2|TRBV5-1
TGCGCCAGCAGCTCCCCGACAGGGAACGGCTACACCTTC
CASSSPTGNGYTF
>.|.|TRBJ2-2|TRBV27
TGTGCCAGCAGTCCCCGGGTAACCGGGGAGCTGTTTTTT
CASSPRVTGELFF
>once|TRBD1|TRBJ2-7|TRBV19
TGTGCCAGTAGCCCCGGGACAGGAACCTACGAGCAGTACTTC
CASSPGTGTYEQYF
>.|.|TRBJ2-6|TRBV2
TGTGCCAGCCAGCAGGATTCCGGGGCCAACGTCCTGACTTTC
CASQQDSGANVLTF
>once|TRBD1|TRBJ1-2|TRBV4-1
TGCGCCAGCAGCCAGAGGGGGCGCGGGGGTGACTATGGCTACACCTTC
CASSQRGRGGDYGYTF
>.|TRBD1|TRBJ1-1|TRBV28
TGTGCCAGCAGGGAGAGGGGGCACATAAACACTGAAGCTTTCTTT
CASRERGHINTEAFF
>once|.|TRBJ1-6|TRBV30
TGTGCCTGGACGGGACTGGATAATTCACCCCTCCACTTT
CAWTGLDNSPLHF
>.|.|TRBJ1-3|TRBV7-2
TGTGCCAGCAGCTTAGCGCGGGGATATGGTGGAAACACCATATATTTT
CASSLARGYGGNTIYF
>.|.|TRBJ1-2|TRBV28
TGTGCCAGCAGTATGACAGTTCGTGGCTACACCTTC
CASSMTVRGYTF
>.|.|TRBJ2-7|TRBV19
TGTGCCAGTAGTATGAGGGAACCTTACTACGAGCAGTACTTC
CASSMREPYYEQYF
>.|.|TRBJ1-1|TRBV7-3
TGTGCCAGCAGCTTCGACATGAACACTGAAGCTTTCTTT
CASSFDMNTEAFF
>.|.|TRBJ2-5|TRBV19
TGTGCCAGTAGTATCCGGCAGGGTGCCCAAGAGACCCAGTACTTC
CASSIRQGAQETQYF
>.|.|TRBJ1-1|TRBV4-2
TGTGCCAGCAGCCAAGATCCTTTTGGGGGAGGGAACACTGAAGCTTTCTTT
CASSQDPFGGGNTEAFF
>.|TRBD1|TRBJ2-7|TRBV29-1
TGCAGCGCTCTCCGGCAGGGGGCCTACGAGCAGTACTTC
CSALRQGAYEQYF
>few|.|TRBJ2-1|TRBV4-2
TGTGCCAGCAGTGTTACTAGCCCTTCCTACAATGAGCAGTTCTTC
CASSVTSPSYNEQFF
>.|.|TRBJ1-1|TRBV4-1
TGCGCCAGCAGCCAAGAATCAGTGAACACTGAAGCTTTCTTT
CASSQESVNTEAFF
>few|.|TRBJ1-5|TRBV6-6
TGTGCCAGCAGCACAATCGGCAATCAGCCCCAGCATTTT
CASSTIGNQPQHF
>.|TRBD1|TRBJ1-2|TRBV5-8
TGTGCCAGCAGCTTGTGGGACAGAGACTACACCTTC
CASSLWDRDYTF
>few|.|TRBJ2-6|TRBV5-8
TGTGCCAGCAGCTCCTACAGGGCTGTCGGGGCCAACGTCCTGACTTTC
CASSSYRAVGANVLTF
>once|.|TRBJ2-3|TRBV2
TGTGCCAGCAGTAGCTCCCCGTGGGATACGCAGTATTTT
CASSSSPWDTQYF
>few|.|TRBJ2-7|TRBV27
TGTGCCAGCAGCCAGGGTAACTACGAGCAGTACTTC
CASSQGNYEQYF
>.|.|TRBJ2-1|TRBV9
TGTGCCAGCAGCCCCTCCCCGGGCCATGAGCAGTTCTTC
CASSPSPGHEQFF
>.|TRBD1|TRBJ1-4|TRBV5-1
TGCGCCAGCAGCTCGGGACAGGGAGATGAAAAACTGTTTTTT
CASSSGQGDEKLFF
>.|.|TRBJ1-6|TRBV9
TGTGCCAGCAGCGGAGTGAGCTCCTATAATTCACCCCTCCACTTT
CASSGVSSYNSPLHF
>once|.|TRBJ2-1|TRBV27
TGTGCCAGCAGTTTTATGAGGGGGGCTTCCTACAATGAGCAGTTCTTC
CASSFMRGASYNEQFF
>.|TRBD1|TRBJ2-7|TRBV19
TGTGCCAGTAGTATGGGCAGGGGGACCGAGCAGTACTTC
CASSMGRGTEQYF
>.|TRBD2|TRBJ2-1|TRBV6-4
TGTGCCAGCAGTGTGCTAGCGGGAGGTTTTGAGCAGTTCTTC
CASSVLAGGFEQFF